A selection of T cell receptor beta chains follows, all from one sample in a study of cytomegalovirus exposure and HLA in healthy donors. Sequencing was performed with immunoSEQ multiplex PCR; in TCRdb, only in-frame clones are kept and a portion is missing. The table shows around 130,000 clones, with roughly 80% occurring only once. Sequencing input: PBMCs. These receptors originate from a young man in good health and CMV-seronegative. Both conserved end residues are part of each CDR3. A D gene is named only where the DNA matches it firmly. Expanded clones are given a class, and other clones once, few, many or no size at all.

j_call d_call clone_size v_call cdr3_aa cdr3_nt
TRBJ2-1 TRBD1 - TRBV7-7 CASSLGTGAPSYNEQFF TGTGCCAGCAGCTTGGGGACAGGGGCCCCCTCCTACAATGAGCAGTTCTTC
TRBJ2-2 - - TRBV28 CASTKGAAGELFF TGTGCCAGCACTAAAGGGGCAGCCGGGGAGCTGTTTTTT
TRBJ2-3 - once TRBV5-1 CASSLTPQATDTQYF TGCGCCAGCAGCTTGACCCCCCAGGCGACAGATACGCAGTATTTT
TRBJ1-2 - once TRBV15 CATRGSMAGLTYGYTF TGTGCCACCAGAGGTTCAATGGCGGGGCTCACTTATGGCTACACCTTC
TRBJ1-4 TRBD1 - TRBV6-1 CASSVLTGGREKLFF TGTGCCAGCAGTGTACTTACAGGGGGGCGTGAAAAACTGTTTTTT
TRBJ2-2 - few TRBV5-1 CASSLVGGGYTGELFF TGCGCCAGCAGCTTGGTTGGCGGGGGCTACACCGGGGAGCTGTTTTTT
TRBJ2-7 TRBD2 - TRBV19 CASRGLAGVSYEQYF TGTGCCAGTAGGGGACTAGCGGGAGTGTCCTACGAGCAGTACTTC
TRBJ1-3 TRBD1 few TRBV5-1 CASSTGGNSGNTIYF TGCGCCAGCAGTACAGGGGGGAACTCTGGAAACACCATATATTTT
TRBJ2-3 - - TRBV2 CASVQPQGTDTQYF TGTGCCAGCGTCCAACCACAGGGGACTGATACGCAGTATTTT
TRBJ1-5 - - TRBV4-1 CASSRGFGVSNQPQHF TGCGCCAGCAGCCGTGGATTCGGAGTTAGCAATCAGCCCCAGCATTTT
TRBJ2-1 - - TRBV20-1 CSVREVDEQFF TGCAGTGTGCGGGAAGTGGATGAGCAGTTCTTC
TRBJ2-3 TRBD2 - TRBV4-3 CASSHTSGVTDTQYF TGCGCCAGCAGCCACACTAGCGGAGTCACAGATACGCAGTATTTT
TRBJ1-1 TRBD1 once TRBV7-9 CASSLGQGANTEAFF TGTGCCAGCAGCTTAGGACAGGGGGCGAACACTGAAGCTTTCTTT
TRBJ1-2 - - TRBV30 CAWSQDSFYGYPF TGTGCCTGGAGTCAGGACAGTTTCTATGGCTACCCCTTC
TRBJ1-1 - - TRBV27 CAGSLGGFSTEAFF TGTGCCGGCAGTCTGGGGGGGTTTTCCACTGAAGCTTTCTTT
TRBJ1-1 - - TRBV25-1 CASSEGGGGNTEAFF TGTGCCAGCAGTGAGGGGGGAGGAGGGAACACTGAAGCTTTCTTT
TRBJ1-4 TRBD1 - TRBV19 CASNSRTGFGEKLFF TGTGCCAGTAACTCACGGACAGGCTTTGGTGAAAAACTGTTTTTT
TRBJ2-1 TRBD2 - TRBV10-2 CATCLLAGAYNEQFF TGCGCCACCTGCTTACTAGCGGGGGCTTACAATGAGCAGTTCTTC
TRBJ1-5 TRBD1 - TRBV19 CASRGQGSGNQPQHF TGTGCCAGTAGGGGACAGGGGTCTGGGAATCAGCCCCAGCATTTT
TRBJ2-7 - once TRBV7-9 CASSLVLATALPYEQYF TGTGCCAGCAGCTTAGTACTGGCGACAGCCTTGCCCTACGAGCAGTACTTC
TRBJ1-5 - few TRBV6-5 CASSYGTGINQPQHF TGTGCCAGCAGTTACGGTACAGGAATCAATCAGCCCCAGCATTTT